The text below deals with one TCR beta chain. The table came from immunoSEQ multiplex PCR; TCRdb's copy has only in-frame clones and leaves some out. Of under 90,000 clones in the sample, around 97% are singletons; the top ten hold less than 0.25%. The CDR3 consists of 13 residues. Trimming took 7 bases from V and 1 from J, leaving 12 bases between them. Germline V gene sequence: CDR1 SGDLS, CDR2 YYNGEE. This sample stems from a study of technical replicates of blood from a handful of donors. The sequence came from a human donor in good health. The sequenced sample was T cells isolated from PBMCs. The chain has TRBV9 and TRBJ2-7; TRBD2 is a possible D gene (6 bases). CDR3 region: CASGGLSSYEQYF. The CDR3 nucleotides are TGTGCCAGCGGGGGGTTGAGTTCCTACGAGCAGTACTTC.